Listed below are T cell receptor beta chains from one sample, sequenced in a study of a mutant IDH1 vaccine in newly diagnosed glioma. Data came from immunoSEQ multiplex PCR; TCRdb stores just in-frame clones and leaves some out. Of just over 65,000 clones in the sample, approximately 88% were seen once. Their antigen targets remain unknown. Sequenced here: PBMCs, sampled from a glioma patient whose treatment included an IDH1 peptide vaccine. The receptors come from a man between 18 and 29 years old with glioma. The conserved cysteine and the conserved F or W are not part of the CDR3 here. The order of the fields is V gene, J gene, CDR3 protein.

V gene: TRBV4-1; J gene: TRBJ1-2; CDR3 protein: ASSQDGGDYGYT
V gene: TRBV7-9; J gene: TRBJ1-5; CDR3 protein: ASSTTGSTQPQH
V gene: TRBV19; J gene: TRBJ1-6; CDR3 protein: ASSINREASPLH
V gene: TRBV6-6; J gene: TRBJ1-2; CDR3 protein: ASSADRDYGYT
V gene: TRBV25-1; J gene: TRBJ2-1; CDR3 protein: ASSELSGGALNEQF
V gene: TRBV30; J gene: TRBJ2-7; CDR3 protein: AWSVRLAGGSSYEQY
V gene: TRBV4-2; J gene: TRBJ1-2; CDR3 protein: ASSPGTGDNNYGYT
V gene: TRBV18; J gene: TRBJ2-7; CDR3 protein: ASSPPRTGGSEGEQY
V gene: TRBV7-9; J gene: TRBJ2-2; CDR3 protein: ASSDRGGLTGELF
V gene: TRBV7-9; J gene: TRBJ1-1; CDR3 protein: ASSFPGDTEAF
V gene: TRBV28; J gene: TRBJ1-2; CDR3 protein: ASLLRQGARSWAGGYT
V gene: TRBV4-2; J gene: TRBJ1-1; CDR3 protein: ASSQEEGHHTEAF
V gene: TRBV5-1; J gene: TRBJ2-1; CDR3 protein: ASSPRQGIYNEQF
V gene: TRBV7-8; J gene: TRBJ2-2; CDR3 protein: ASRRSIGTGLAGELF
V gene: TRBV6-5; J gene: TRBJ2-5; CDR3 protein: ASSSVLHGADETQY
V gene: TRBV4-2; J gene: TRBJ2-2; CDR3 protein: ASSQDAVAGVPGELF
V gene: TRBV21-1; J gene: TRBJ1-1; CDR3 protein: ASSKAGGDNTEAF
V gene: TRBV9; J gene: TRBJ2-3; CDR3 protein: ASSLGPAGTDTQY
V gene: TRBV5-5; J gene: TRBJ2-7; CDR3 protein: ASSLGRGSYEQY
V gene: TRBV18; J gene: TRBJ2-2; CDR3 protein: ASSPLNTGELF
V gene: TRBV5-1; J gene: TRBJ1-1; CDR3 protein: ASEANPGQSNTEAF
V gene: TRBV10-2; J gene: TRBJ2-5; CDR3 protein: ASSINPGSSGTQY
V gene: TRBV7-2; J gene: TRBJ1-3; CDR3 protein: ASSLTGNTIY
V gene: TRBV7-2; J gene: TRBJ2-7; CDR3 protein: ASSLNSGALNEQY
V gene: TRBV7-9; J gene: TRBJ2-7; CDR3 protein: ASSLPGTAHEQY
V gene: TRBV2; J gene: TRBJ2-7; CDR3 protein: ASSSFGDSSYEQY
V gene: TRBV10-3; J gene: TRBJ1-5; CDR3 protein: AISERDYSNQPQH
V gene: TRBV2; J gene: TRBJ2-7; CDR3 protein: ASNQGYEQY
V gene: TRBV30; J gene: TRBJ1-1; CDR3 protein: AWSVFRGVTNTEAF
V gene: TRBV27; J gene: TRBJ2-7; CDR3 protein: ASSLATGGHEQY
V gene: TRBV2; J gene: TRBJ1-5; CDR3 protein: ASRSPGQGSNQPQH
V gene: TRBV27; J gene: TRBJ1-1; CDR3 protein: ASGQGDTEAF